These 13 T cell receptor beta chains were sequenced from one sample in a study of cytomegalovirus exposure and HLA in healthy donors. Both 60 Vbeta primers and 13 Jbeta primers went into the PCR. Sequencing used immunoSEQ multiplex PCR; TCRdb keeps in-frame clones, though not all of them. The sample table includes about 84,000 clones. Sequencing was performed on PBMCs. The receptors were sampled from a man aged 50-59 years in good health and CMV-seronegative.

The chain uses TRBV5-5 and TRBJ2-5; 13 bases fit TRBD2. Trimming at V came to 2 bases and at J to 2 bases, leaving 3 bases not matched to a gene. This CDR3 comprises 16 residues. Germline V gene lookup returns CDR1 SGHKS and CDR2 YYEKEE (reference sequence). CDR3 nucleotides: TGTGCCAGCAGCTTACAACTAGCGGGGGGGCAAGAGACCCAGTACTTC. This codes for CASSLQLAGGQETQYF. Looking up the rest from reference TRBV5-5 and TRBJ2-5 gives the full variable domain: DAGVTQSPTHLIKTRGQQVTLRCSPISGHKSVSWYQQVLGQGPQFIFQYYEKEERGRGNFPDRFSARQFPNYSSELNVNALLLGDSALYLCASSLQLAGGQETQYFGPGTRLLVL.

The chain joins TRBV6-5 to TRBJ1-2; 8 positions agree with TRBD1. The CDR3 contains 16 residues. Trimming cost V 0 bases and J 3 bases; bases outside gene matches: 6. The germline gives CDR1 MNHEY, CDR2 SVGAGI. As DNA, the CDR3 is TGTGCCAGCAGTTACTCAAATACGGGACAGGACTATGGCTACACCTTC. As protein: CASSYSNTGQDYGYTF.

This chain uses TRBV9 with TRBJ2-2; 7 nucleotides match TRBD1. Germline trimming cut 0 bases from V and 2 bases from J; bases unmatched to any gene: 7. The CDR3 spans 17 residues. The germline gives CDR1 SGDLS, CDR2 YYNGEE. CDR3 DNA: TGTGCCAGCAGCGTAGTTCTTTGGACAGGAAACACCGGGGAGCTGTTTTTT. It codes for CASSVVLWTGNTGELFF.

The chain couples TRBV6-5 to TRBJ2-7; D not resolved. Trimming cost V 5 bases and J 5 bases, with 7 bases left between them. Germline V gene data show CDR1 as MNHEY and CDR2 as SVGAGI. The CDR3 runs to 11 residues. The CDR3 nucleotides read TGTGCCAGCAGTCTCCGGGACGAGCAGTACTTC. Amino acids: CASSLRDEQYF.

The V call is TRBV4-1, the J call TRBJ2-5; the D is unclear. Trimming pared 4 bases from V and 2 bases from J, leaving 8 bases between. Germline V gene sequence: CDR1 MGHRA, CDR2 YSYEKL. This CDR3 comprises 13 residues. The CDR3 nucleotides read TGCGCCAGCAGCCGGGCAGGACAAGAGACCCAGTACTTC. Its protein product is CASSRAGQETQYF.

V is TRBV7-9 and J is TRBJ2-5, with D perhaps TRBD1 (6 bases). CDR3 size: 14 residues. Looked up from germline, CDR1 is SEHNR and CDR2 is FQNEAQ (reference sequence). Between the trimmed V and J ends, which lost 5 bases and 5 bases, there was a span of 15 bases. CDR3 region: CASSTTGSGETQYF. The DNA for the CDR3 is TGTGCCAGCAGCACGACAGGTTCAGGGGAGACCCAGTACTTC.

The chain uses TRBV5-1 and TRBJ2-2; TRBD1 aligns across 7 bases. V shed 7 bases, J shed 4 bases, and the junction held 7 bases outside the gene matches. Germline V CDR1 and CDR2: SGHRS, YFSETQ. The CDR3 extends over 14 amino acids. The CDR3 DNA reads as TGCGCCAGCTTCTACAGACAGGGCACCGGGGAGCTGTTTTTT. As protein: CASFYRQGTGELFF.

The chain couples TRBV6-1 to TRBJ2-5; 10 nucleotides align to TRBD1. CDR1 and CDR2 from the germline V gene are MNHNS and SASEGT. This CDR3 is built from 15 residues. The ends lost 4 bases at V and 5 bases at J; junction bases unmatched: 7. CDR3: CASSGDRGFRETQYF. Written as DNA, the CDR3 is TGTGCCAGCAGTGGGGACAGGGGTTTTAGGGAGACCCAGTACTTC.

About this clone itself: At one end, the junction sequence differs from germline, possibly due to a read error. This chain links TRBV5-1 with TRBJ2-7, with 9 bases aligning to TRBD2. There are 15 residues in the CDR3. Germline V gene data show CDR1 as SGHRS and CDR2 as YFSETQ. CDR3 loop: CASSWREGSSYGQYF. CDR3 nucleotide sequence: TGCGCCAGCAGCTGGCGGGAGGGAAGCTCCTACGGGCAGTACTTC.

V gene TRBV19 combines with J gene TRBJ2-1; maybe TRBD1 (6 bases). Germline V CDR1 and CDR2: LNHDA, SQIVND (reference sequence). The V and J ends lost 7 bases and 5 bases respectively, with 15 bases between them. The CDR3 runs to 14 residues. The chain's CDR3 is CASKITGINNEQFF. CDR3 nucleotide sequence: TGTGCCAGTAAGATAACAGGGATTAACAATGAGCAGTTCTTC.

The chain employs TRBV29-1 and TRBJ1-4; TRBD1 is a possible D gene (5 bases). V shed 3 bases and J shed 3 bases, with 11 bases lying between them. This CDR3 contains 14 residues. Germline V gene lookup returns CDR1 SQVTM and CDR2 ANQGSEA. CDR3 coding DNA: TGCAGCGTTGACGGGCCGGGGGCTAATGAAAAACTGTTTTTT. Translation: CSVDGPGANEKLFF. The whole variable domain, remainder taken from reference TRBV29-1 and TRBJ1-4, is SAVISQKPSRDICQRGTSLTIQCQVDSQVTMMFWYRQQPGQSLTLIATANQGSEATYESGFVIDKFPISRPNLTFSTLTVSNMSPEDSSIYLCSVDGPGANEKLFFGSGTQLSVL.

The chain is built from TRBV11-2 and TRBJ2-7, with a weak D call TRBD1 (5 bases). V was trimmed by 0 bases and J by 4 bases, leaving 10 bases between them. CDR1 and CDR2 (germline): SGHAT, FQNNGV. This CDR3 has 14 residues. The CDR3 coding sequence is TGTGCCAGCAGCTTAGATCAGGGAAGGTACGAGCAGTACTTC. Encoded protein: CASSLDQGRYEQYF.

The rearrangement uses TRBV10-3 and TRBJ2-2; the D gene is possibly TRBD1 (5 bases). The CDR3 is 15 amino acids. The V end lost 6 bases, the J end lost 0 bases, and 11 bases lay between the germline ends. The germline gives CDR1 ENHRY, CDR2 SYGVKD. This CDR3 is CAIRGQGANTGELFF. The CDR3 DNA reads TGTGCCATCAGAGGGCAGGGTGCGAACACCGGGGAGCTGTTTTTT.